The 17 T cell receptor beta chains in this list originate from one sample, sequenced in a study of blood T cell repertoires in COVID-19. Produced via immunoSEQ multiplex PCR; TCRdb's table is partial and in-frame only. The table has approximately 49,000 clones, over 80% seen once; the top ten hold about 1.6%. Sequenced material: peripheral blood. The origin of the receptors is a man in his fifties or sixties with acute or convalescent COVID-19.

In this sample, this clone turned up once. The J gene is TRBJ2-2, the V gene TRBV3-1 (or the pseudogene TRBV3-2); TRBD1 might be the D (5 bases). Trimming took off 0 bases at V and 1 base at J, with 6 bases between the two ends. The CDR3 has 15 residues. The germline V gene has CDR1 LGHDT and CDR2 YNNKEL (reference sequence). The CDR3 coding sequence is TGTGCCAGCAGCCAAGACAGGGTGAACACCGGGGAGCTGTTTTTT. It is translated as CASSQDRVNTGELFF.

This sequence joins TRBV7-2 and TRBJ1-3; no clear D. CDR3 length: 13 residues. V lost 5 bases and J lost 4, with 9 bases in between. Germline V gene data show CDR1 as SGHTA and CDR2 as FQGNSA. CDR3 nucleotides: TGTGCCAGCAGCGTTAACTGGGGAAACACCATATATTTT. It yields the protein CASSVNWGNTIYF.

This clone was seen only once. The J gene is TRBJ2-4, the V gene TRBV5-6; tentatively, D is TRBD1 (7 bases). Germline lookup yields CDR1 SGHDT and CDR2 YYEEEE. V was trimmed by 3 bases and J by 3 bases, leaving 16 bases between them. This CDR3 region has 16 residues. Here the CDR3 DNA reads TGTGCCAGCAGCTCTACCCCAGGGGGAGGCAAAAACATTCAGTACTTC. Translating gives CASSSTPGGGKNIQYF.

This clone was picked up a small number of times. This chain joins TRBV11-3 and TRBJ2-1; perhaps TRBD2 as D (6 bases). CDR1 SGHNT and CDR2 YENEEA come from the germline V gene. The CDR3 has 13 amino acids. With 3 bases removed from V and 7 bases from J, the gap between germline ends came to 10 bases. The CDR3 bases are TGTGCCAGCAGCTTCGCGGGAAGTAATGAGCAGTTCTTC. Residues: CASSFAGSNEQFF.

V gene TRBV19 combines with J gene TRBJ2-2; D perhaps matches TRBD1 (6 bases). Germline CDR1 and CDR2: LNHDA and SQIVND (reference sequence). The V end was cut by 3 bases, the J end by 1 base, with 9 bases between. The CDR3 contains 15 residues. In nucleotides, the CDR3 is TGTGCCAGTAGTATCCCAGGGGTGAACACCGGGGAGCTGTTTTTT. Its translation: CASSIPGVNTGELFF.

The J gene is TRBJ2-7, the V gene TRBV30; D unresolved. Germline V gene lookup returns CDR1 GTSNPN and CDR2 SVGIG (reference sequence). V lost 0 bases and J lost 2, with 8 bases in between. This CDR3 is built from 13 residues. For the CDR3, the DNA is TGTGCCTGGAGTGTCCACAAAACCTACGAGCAGTACTTC. Its protein is CAWSVHKTYEQYF.

This chain links TRBV3-1 (or the pseudogene TRBV3-2) with TRBJ2-7, with a weak D call TRBD1 (6 bases). The CDR3 is 14 residues long. Trimming left V 4 bases short and J 2 bases short, with 12 bases between. The germline V gene encodes CDR1 LGHDT and CDR2 YNNKEL (reference sequence). CDR3 DNA sequence: TGTGCCAGCAGCCTTGGACAGTTACCCTACGAGCAGTACTTC. Translating it yields CASSLGQLPYEQYF.

The genes are TRBV9 and TRBJ1-5; 9 bases map to TRBD1. The CDR3 loop spans 15 amino acids. Trimming cost V 3 bases and J 6 bases; bases outside gene matches: 7. Germline lookup yields CDR1 SGDLS and CDR2 YYNGEE. Here the CDR3 reads CASSAGQGLGQPQHF. Written as DNA, the CDR3 is TGTGCCAGCAGCGCTGGACAGGGGTTGGGTCAGCCCCAGCATTTT.

The chain combines TRBV24-1 with TRBJ2-1; the D gene is possibly TRBD1 (5 bases). The length of the CDR3 is 17 residues. Germline V gene lookup returns CDR1 KGHDR and CDR2 SFDVKD. Deletions cut 4 bases from V and 0 bases from J, with 15 bases between. DNA for the CDR3: TGTGCCACCAGTGAATCTTCGACAGTTAGCTCCTACAATGAGCAGTTCTTC. Translating it yields CATSESSTVSSYNEQFF.

V gene TRBV7-9 combines with J gene TRBJ1-1; tentatively, D is TRBD1 (5 bases). The CDR3 runs 11 residues. The germline gives CDR1 SEHNR, CDR2 FQNEAQ (reference sequence). CDR3 residues: CVEQVNTEAFF. CDR3 DNA sequence: TGTGTGGAACAGGTGAACACTGAAGCTTTCTTT.

This chain connects TRBV6-1 to TRBJ1-5; D is ambiguous. Germline CDR1 reads MNHNS; CDR2 reads SASEGT. V lost 0 bases and J lost 2, with 14 bases in between. This CDR3 comprises 17 residues. CDR3 in amino acids: CASSEANVGSGNQPQHF. CDR3 sequence (DNA): TGTGCCAGCAGTGAAGCGAATGTCGGCAGCGGCAATCAGCCCCAGCATTTT.

The chain couples TRBV5-4 to TRBJ2-7; 7 bases are a match to TRBD2. Trimming at V came to 4 bases and at J to 6 bases, leaving 7 bases not matched to a gene. Germline V gene data show CDR1 as SGHNT and CDR2 as YYREEE (reference sequence). The CDR3 runs to 13 residues. The DNA of the CDR3 is TGTGCCAGCAGCCACGGGGGGATAGGCGAGCAGTACTTC. Translated: CASSHGGIGEQYF.

The chain links TRBV9 to TRBJ1-6; no definite D call. Germline CDR1 reads SGDLS; CDR2 reads YYNGEE. The CDR3 runs 15 residues. With 0 bases removed from V and 6 bases from J, the gap between germline ends came to 10 bases. The CDR3 DNA reads TGTGCCAGCAGCGTAGATCTAATCCCTAATTCACCCCTCCACTTT. Residues: CASSVDLIPNSPLHF.

This chain uses TRBV28 with TRBJ1-5; no firm D call. The CDR3 spans 12 residues. Deletions cut 3 bases from V and 4 bases from J, with 4 bases between. CDR1 and CDR2 from the germline V gene are MDHEN and SYDVKM. The CDR3 nucleotides read TGTGCCAGCAGTTTCCCGAATCAGCCCCAGCATTTT. It codes for CASSFPNQPQHF.

The CDR3 region has the DNA TGCGCCAGCAGCCAAGGGGTGACAGGGGTATTCGACGAGCAGTACTTC. The encoded protein is CASSQGVTGVFDEQYF. J is TRBJ2-7 and V is TRBV4-3; TRBD1 aligns across 8 bases. CDR1 and CDR2 from the germline V gene are LGHNA and YSLEER. Trimming took 1 base from V and 5 from J; bases not matched to a gene: 10. The CDR3 extends over 16 amino acids.

The rearrangement uses TRBV18 and TRBJ2-1, with 7 bases aligning to TRBD2. There are 15 residues in the CDR3. After removal of 4 bases from V and 12 bases from J, the junction contained 15 bases not matched to a gene. Germline V lookup: CDR1 KGHSH, CDR2 LQKENI. CDR3 loop: CASSLASAGAEVQFF. The CDR3 DNA sequence: TGTGCCAGCTCACTGGCTTCTGCGGGAGCGGAGGTGCAGTTCTTC.

The chain has TRBV25-1 and TRBJ2-6; D might be TRBD1 (7 bases). This CDR3 spans 17 amino acids. Deletions cut 3 bases from V and 2 bases from J, with 14 bases between. The germline V gene has CDR1 MGHDK and CDR2 SYGVNS. The CDR3, as DNA: TGTGCCAGCAGTGACACCCAGGGGGGCGCTGGGGCCAACGTCCTGACTTTC. It encodes CASSDTQGGAGANVLTF. The whole variable domain, remainder taken from reference TRBV25-1 and TRBJ2-6, is EADIYQTPRYLVIGTGKKITLECSQTMGHDKMYWYQQDPGMELHLIHYSYGVNSTEKGDLSSESTVSRIRTEHFPLTLESARPSHTSQYLCASSDTQGGAGANVLTFGAGSRLTVL.